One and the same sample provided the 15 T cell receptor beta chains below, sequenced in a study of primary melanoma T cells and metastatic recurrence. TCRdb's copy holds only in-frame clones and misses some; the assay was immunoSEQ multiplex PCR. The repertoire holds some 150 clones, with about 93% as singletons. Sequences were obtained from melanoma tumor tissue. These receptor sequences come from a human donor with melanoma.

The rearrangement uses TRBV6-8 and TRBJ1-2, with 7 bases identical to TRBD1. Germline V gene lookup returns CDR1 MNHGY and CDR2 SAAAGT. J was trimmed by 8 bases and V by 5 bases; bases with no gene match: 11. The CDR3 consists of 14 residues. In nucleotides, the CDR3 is TGTGCCAGCAGTGCGATGACAGGGAGGGAAGGCTACACCTTC. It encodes CASSAMTGREGYTF.

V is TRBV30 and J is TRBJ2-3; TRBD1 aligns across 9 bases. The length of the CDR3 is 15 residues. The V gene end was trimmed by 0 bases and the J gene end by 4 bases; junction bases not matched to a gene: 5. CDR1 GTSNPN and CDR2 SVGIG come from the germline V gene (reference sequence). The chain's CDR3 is CAWSVKGQGSDTQYF. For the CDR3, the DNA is TGTGCCTGGAGTGTAAAGGGACAGGGTTCAGATACGCAGTATTTT.

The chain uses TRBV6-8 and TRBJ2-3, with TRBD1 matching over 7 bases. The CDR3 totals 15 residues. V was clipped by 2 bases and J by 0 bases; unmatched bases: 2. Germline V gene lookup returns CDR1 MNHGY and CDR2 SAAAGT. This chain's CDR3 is CASSYRDRSTDTQYF. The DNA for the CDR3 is TGTGCCAGCAGTTACCGGGACAGAAGCACAGATACGCAGTATTTT.

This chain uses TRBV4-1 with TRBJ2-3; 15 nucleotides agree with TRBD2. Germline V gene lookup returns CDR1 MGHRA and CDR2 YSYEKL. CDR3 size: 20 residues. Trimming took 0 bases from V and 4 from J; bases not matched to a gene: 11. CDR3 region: CASSQDLLYGTSGGPDTQYF. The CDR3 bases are TGCGCCAGCAGCCAAGACCTTTTATACGGGACTAGCGGGGGGCCAGATACGCAGTATTTT.

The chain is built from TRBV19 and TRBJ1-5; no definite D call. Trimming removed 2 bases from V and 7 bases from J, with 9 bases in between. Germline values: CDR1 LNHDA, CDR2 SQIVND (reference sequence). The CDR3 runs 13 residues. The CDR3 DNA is TGTGCCAGTAGTATACACGATGGACAGCCCCAGCATTTT. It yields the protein CASSIHDGQPQHF.

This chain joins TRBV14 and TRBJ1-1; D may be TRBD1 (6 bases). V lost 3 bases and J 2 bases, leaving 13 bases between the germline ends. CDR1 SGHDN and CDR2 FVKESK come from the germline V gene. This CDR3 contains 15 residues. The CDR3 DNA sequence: TGTGCCAGCAGCCAGTACGGGGGCCGAAACACTGAAGCTTTCTTT. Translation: CASSQYGGRNTEAFF.

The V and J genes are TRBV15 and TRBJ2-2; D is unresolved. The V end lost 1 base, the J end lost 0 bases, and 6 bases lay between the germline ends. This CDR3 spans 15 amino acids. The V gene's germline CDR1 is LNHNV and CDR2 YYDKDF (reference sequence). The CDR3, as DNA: TGTGCCACCAGCAGAGTGGCGGCGAACACCGGGGAGCTGTTTTTT. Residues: CATSRVAANTGELFF.

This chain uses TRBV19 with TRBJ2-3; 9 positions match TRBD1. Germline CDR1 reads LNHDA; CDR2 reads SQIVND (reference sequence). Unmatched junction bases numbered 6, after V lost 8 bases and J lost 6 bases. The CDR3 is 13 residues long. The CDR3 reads CASGTGISDTQYF. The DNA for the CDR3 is TGTGCCAGTGGGACAGGGATTTCGGATACGCAGTATTTT.

CDR3: CASSASRDREQYF. The CDR3 DNA sequence: TGTGCCAGTAGTGCGAGTCGGGACAGAGAGCAGTACTTC. V and J are TRBV19 and TRBJ2-7, with 7 bases aligning to TRBD1. There are 13 residues in the CDR3. The V segment lost 5 bases and the J segment 7 bases; nucleotides outside the gene matches: 8. The V gene's germline CDR1 is LNHDA and CDR2 SQIVND (reference sequence).

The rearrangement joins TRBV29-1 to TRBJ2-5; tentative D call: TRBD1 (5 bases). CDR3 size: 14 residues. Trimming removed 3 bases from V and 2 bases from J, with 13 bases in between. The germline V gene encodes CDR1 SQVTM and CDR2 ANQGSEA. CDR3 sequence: CSVDPGNFQETQYF. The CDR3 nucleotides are TGCAGCGTTGATCCAGGGAATTTTCAAGAGACCCAGTACTTC.

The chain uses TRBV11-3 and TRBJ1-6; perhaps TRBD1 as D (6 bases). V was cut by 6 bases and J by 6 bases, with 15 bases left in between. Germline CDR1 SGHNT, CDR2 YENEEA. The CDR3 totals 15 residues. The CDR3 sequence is CASRGGQAVNSPLHF. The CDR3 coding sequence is TGTGCCAGCAGGGGGGGACAAGCCGTTAATTCACCCCTCCACTTT. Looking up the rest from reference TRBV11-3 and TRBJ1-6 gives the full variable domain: EAGVVQSPRYKIIEKKQPVAFWCNPISGHNTLYWYLQNLGQGPELLIRYENEEAVDDSQLPKDRFSAERLKGVDSTLKIQPAELGDSAVYLCASRGGQAVNSPLHFGNGTRLTVT.

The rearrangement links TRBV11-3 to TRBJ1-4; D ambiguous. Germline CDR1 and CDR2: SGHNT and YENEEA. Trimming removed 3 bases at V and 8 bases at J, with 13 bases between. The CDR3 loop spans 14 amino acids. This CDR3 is CASSLAGSLEKLFF. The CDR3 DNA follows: TGTGCCAGCAGCTTGGCGGGGTCCTTGGAAAAACTGTTTTTT. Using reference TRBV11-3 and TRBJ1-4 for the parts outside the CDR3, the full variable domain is EAGVVQSPRYKIIEKKQPVAFWCNPISGHNTLYWYLQNLGQGPELLIRYENEEAVDDSQLPKDRFSAERLKGVDSTLKIQPAELGDSAVYLCASSLAGSLEKLFFGSGTQLSVL.

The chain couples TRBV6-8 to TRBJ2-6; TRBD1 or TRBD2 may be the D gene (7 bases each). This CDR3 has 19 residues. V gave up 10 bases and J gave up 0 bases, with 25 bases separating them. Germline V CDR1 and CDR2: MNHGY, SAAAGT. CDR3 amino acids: CAISGVYGTESSGANVLTF. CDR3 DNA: TGTGCCATCAGCGGGGTCTACGGGACAGAATCCTCTGGGGCCAACGTCCTGACTTTC.

The CDR3 region has the DNA TGTGCCAGCTCACCACGACAGGACACTGAAGCTTTCTTT. Amino acids: CASSPRQDTEAFF. V and J are TRBV18 and TRBJ1-1; D is possibly TRBD1 (6 bases). Per the germline V gene, CDR1 is KGHSH and CDR2 is LQKENI. The V end was cut by 1 base, the J end by 3 bases, with 6 bases between. The CDR3 is 13 amino acids. Based on the CDR3 plus reference TRBV18 and TRBJ1-1, the full variable domain is NAGVMQNPRHLVRRRGQEARLRCSPMKGHSHVYWYRQLPEEGLKFMVYLQKENIIDESGMPKERFSAEFPKEGPSILRIQQVVRGDSAAYFCASSPRQDTEAFFGQGTRLTVV.

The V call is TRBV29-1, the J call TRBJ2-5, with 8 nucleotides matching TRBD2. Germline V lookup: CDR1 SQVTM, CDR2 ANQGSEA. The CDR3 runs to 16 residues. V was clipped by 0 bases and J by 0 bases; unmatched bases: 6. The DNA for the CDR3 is TGCAGCGTTGAAGATTGGCGGGGGGAGTACCAAGAGACCCAGTACTTC. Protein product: CSVEDWRGEYQETQYF.